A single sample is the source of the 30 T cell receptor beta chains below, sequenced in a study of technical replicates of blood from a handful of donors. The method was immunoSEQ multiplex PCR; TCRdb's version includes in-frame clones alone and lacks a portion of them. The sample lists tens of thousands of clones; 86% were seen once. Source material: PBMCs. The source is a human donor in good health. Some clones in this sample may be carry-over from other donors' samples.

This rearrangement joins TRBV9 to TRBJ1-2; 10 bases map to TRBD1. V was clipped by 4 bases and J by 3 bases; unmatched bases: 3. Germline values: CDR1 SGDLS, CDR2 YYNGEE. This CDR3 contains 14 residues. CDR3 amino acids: CASSKGTGDYGYTF. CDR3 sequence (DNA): TGTGCCAGCAGCAAAGGGACAGGGGACTATGGCTACACCTTC. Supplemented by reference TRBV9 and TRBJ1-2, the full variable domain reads DSGVTQTPKHLITATGQRVTLRCSPRSGDLSVYWYQQSLDQGLQFLIQYYNGEERAKGNILERFSAQQFPDLHSELNLSSLELGDSALYFCASSKGTGDYGYTFGSGTRLTVV.

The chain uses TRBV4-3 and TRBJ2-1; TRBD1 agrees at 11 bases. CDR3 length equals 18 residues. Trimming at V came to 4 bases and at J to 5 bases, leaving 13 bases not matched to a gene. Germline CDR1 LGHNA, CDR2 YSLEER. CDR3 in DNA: TGCGCCAGCAGCCTCAAAAGGACCGGGACAGGGGGTCACAATGAGCAGTTCTTC. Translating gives CASSLKRTGTGGHNEQFF.

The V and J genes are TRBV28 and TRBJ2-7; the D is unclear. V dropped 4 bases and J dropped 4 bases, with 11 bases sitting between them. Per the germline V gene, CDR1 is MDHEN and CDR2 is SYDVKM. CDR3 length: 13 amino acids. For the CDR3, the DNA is TGTGCCAGCAGTTCCCACTCGCCATACGAGCAGTACTTC. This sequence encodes CASSSHSPYEQYF.

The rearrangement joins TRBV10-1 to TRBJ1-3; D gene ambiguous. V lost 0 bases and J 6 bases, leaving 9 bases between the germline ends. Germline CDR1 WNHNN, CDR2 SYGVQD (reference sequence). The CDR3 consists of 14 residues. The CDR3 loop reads CASSESRQPNTIYF. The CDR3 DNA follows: TGCGCCAGCAGTGAGTCGAGGCAGCCAAACACCATATATTTT.

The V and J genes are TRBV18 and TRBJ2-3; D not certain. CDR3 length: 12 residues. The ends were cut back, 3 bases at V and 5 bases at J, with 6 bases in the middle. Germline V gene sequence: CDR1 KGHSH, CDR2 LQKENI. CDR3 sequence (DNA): TGTGCCAGCTCACCCACAAGAGATACGCAGTATTTT. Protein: CASSPTRDTQYF.

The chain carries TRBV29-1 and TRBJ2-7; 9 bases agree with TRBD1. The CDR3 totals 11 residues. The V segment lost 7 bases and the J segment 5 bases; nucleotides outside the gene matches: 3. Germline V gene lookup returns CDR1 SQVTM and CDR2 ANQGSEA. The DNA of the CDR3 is TGCAGCGCCGGGACAGGGCACGAGCAGTACTTC. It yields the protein CSAGTGHEQYF.

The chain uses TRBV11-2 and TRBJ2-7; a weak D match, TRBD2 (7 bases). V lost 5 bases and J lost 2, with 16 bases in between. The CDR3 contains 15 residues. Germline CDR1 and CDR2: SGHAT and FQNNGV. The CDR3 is CASSAEGGPTYEQYF. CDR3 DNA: TGTGCCAGCAGCGCTGAGGGGGGGCCGACCTACGAGCAGTACTTC.

In nucleotides, the CDR3 is TGCGCCAGCAGGTCGACAGGGGGCCATGGCTACACCTTC. Translation: CASRSTGGHGYTF. V gene TRBV4-1 combines with J gene TRBJ1-2, with 10 bases identical to TRBD1. With 6 bases clipped from V and 6 bases from J, the junction kept 4 bases outside the gene matches. CDR3 length: 13 residues. The V gene's germline CDR1 is MGHRA and CDR2 YSYEKL.

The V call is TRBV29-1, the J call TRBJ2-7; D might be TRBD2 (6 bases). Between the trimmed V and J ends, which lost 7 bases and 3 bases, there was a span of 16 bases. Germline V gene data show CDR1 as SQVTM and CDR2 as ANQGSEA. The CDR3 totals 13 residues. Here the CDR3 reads CSAEGEGLYEQYF. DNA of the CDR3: TGCAGCGCCGAGGGTGAGGGACTCTACGAGCAGTACTTC.

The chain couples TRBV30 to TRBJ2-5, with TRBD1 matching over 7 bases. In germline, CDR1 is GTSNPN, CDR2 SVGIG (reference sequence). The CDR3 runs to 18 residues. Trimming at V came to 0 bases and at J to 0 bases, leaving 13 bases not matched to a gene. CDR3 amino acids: CAWSVRVLRQGDQETQYF. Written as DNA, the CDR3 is TGTGCCTGGAGTGTACGGGTTCTCAGACAGGGCGACCAAGAGACCCAGTACTTC.

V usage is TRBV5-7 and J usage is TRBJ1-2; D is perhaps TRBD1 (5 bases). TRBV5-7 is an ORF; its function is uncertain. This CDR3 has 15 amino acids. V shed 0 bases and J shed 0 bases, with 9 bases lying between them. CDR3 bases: TGTGCCAGCAGCTTGGTTGACAGCCCTAACTATGGCTACACCTTC. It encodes CASSLVDSPNYGYTF.

Here the CDR3 DNA reads TGTGCCAGCAGTCCCACTAGCGGGAGCGTCGCCTGGGGGCAGTATTTT. It codes for CASSPTSGSVAWGQYF. V gene TRBV6-6 combines with J gene TRBJ2-3; 11 bases are a match to TRBD2. CDR3 size: 16 residues. J lost 11 bases, V lost 5 bases, and 15 bases had no gene match. Germline CDR1 is MNHNY and CDR2 is SVGAGI (reference sequence).

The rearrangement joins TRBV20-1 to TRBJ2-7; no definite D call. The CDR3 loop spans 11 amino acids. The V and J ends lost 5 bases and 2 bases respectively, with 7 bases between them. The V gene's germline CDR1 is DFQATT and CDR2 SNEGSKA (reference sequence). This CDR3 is CSAGGPYEQYF. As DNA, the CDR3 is TGCAGTGCTGGCGGCCCCTACGAGCAGTACTTC.

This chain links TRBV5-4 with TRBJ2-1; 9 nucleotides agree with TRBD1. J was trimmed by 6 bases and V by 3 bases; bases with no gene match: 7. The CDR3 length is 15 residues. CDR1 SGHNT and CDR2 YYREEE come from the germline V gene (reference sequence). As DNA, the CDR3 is TGTGCCAGCAGCTCCCCGGGACAGGGTGGCAATGAGCAGTTCTTC. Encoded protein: CASSSPGQGGNEQFF.

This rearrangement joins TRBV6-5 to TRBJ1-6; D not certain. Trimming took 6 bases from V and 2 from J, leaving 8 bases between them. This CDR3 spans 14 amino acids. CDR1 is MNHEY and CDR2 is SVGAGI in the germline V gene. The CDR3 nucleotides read TGTGCCAGCAGATCTGAGGCCTATAATTCACCCCTCCACTTT. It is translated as CASRSEAYNSPLHF.

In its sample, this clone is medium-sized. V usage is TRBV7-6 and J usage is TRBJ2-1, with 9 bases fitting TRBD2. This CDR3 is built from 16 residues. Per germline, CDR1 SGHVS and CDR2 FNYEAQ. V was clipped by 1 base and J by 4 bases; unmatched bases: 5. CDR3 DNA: TGTGCCAGCAGCTTAGAGACTAGCGGAAAATACAATGAGCAGTTCTTC. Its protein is CASSLETSGKYNEQFF.

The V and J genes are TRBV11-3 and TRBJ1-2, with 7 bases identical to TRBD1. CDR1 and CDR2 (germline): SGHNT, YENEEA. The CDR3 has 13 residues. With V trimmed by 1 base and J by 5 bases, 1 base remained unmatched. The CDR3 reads CASSLAGGYGYTF. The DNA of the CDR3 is TGTGCCAGCAGCTTAGCAGGGGGTTATGGCTACACCTTC.

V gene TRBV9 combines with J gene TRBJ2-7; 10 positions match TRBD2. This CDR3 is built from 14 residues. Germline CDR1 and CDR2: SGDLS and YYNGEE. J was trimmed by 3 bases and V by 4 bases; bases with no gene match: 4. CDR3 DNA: TGTGCCAGCAGCAGGACTAGCGGCGACTACGAGCAGTACTTC. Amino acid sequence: CASSRTSGDYEQYF.

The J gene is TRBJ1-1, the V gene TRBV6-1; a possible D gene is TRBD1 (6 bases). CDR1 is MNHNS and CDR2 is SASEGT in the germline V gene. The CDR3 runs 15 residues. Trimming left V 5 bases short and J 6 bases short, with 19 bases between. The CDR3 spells CASSLVTGLPPEAFF. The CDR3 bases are TGTGCCAGCAGTCTTGTGACAGGCCTTCCCCCTGAAGCTTTCTTT.

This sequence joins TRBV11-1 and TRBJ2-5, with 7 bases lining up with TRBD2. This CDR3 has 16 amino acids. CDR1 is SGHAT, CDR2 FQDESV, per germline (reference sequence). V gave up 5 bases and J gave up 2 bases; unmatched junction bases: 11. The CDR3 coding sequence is TGTGCCAGCAGCCCCGGAGATAGCGGGCGACAAGAGACCCAGTACTTC. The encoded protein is CASSPGDSGRQETQYF.

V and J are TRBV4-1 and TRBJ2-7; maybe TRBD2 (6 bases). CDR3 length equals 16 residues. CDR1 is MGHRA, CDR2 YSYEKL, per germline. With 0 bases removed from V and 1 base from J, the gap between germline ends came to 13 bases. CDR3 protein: CASSQDFPGVSYEQYF. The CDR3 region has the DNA TGCGCCAGCAGCCAAGATTTTCCGGGGGTATCCTACGAGCAGTACTTC.

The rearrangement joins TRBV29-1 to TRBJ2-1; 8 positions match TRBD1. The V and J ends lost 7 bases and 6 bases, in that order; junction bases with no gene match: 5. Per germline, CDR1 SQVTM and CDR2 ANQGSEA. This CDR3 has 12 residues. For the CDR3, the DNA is TGCAGCGCCGGACAGGGCTTCAATGAGCAGTTCTTC. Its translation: CSAGQGFNEQFF.

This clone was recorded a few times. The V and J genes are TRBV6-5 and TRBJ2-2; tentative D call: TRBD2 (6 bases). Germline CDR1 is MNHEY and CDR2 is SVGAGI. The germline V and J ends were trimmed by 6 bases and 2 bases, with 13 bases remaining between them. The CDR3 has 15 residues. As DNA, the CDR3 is TGTGCCAGCAGCCTGAGGACTACCAACACCGGGGAGCTGTTTTTT. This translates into CASSLRTTNTGELFF.

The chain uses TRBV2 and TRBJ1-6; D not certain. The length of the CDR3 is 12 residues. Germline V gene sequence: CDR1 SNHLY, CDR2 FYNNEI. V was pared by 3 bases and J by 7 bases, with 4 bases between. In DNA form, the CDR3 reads TGTGCCAGCAGTGACTCCAATTCACCCCTCCACTTT. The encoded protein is CASSDSNSPLHF.

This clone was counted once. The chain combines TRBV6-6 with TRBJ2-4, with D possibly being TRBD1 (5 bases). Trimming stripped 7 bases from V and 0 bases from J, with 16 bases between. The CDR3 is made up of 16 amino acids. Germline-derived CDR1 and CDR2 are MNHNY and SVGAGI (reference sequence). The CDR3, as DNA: TGTGCCAGCACTAGGGCCCAGGGAATAGCCAAAAACATTCAGTACTTC. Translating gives CASTRAQGIAKNIQYF.

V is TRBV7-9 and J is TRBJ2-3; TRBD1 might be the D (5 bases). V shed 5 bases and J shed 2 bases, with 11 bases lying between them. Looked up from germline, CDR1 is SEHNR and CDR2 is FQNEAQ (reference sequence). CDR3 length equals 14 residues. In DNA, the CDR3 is TGTGCCAGCAGCCGGATAGGGGCCACAGATACGCAGTATTTT. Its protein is CASSRIGATDTQYF.

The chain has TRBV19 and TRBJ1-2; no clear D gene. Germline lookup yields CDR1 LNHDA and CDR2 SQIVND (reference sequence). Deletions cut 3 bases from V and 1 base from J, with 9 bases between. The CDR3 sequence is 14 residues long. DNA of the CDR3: TGTGCCAGTAGTATTTTTTCGGGTAACTATGGCTACACCTTC. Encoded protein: CASSIFSGNYGYTF. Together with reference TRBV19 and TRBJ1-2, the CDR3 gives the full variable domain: DGGITQSPKYLFRKEGQNVTLSCEQNLNHDAMYWYRQDPGQGLRLIYYSQIVNDFQKGDIAEGYSVSREKKESFPLTVTSAQKNPTAFYLCASSIFSGNYGYTFGSGTRLTVV.

The CDR3 reads CARPGGRCPLYEQYF. CDR3 sequence (DNA): TGTGCCAGGCCAGGGGGGAGATGCCCCCTCTACGAGCAGTACTTC. V usage is TRBV27 and J usage is TRBJ2-7; a possible D gene is TRBD1 (7 bases). Trimming left V 9 bases short and J 3 bases short, with 21 bases between. There are 15 residues in the CDR3. Germline assignment: CDR1 MNHEY and CDR2 SMNVEV (reference sequence).

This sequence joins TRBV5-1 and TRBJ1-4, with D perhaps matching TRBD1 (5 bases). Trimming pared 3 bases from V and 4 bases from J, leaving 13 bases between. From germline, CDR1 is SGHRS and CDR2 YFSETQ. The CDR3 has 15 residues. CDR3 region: CASSSIGGYNEKLFF. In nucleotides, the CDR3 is TGCGCCAGCAGCTCGATCGGGGGTTATAATGAAAAACTGTTTTTT.

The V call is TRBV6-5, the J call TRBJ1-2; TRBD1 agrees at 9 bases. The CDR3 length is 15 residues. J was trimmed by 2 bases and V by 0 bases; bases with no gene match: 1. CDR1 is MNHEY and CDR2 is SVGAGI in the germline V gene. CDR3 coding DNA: TGTGCCAGCAGTTACTCCACAGGGGGCAACTATGGCTACACCTTC. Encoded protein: CASSYSTGGNYGYTF.